The source of this T cell receptor beta chain is a study of blood T cell repertoires in COVID-19. Turning to the study itself: Some COVID-19 samples were acute and others convalescent; all came from the United States, Italy and Spain. T cells, B-cell-depleted T cells, or PBMCs supplied cDNA or gDNA.

Participants were aged roughly 18 to 90 years, lived in 20 to 25 US areas, and enrolled virtually. Which cohort a participant joined came from the clinical history participants gave. The table came from immunoSEQ multiplex PCR; TCRdb's copy has only in-frame clones and leaves some out. This sample yields about 220,000 clones, of which about nine tenths are seen a single time; 3% to 4.5% belongs to the top ten. The receptor was derived from a middle-aged woman with acute COVID-19. The sample consisted of PBMCs or T cells enriched from blood (not recorded which).

The CDR3 DNA reads as TGTGCCAGCAGCTTAACCAGCGCGGGCACAGATACGCAGTATTTT. As protein: CASSLTSAGTDTQYF. The rearrangement uses TRBV7-3 and TRBJ2-3, with no clear D. V was trimmed by 0 bases and J by 1 base, leaving 8 bases between them. Germline V CDR1 and CDR2: SGHTA, FQGTGA. The CDR3 is 15 amino acids.